These 18 T cell receptor beta chains were all obtained from the same sample, sequenced in a study of T cell repertoires in cytomegalovirus infection. These receptors have no identified antigens. TCRdb re-called the reads with MiXCR, one entry per CDR3 protein. The table lists around 750,000 distinct CDR3 sequences, 30% to 35% of them singletons. The sample in question was cultured CD8+ T cells from PBMCs, obtained from culture after CMV antigen stimulation. Source of these receptors: a human donor in good health (CMV status not recorded). Some clones in this sample may be carry-over from other donors' samples.

CDR3: CASSLTSYYTDTQYF. In nucleotides, the CDR3 is TGTGCCAGCAGCTTAACTAGCTATTACACAGATACGCAGTATTTT. The chain is built from TRBV7-3 and TRBJ2-3; D is uncertain. Germline lookup yields CDR1 SGHTA and CDR2 FQGTGA. The CDR3 is made up of 15 amino acids. V lost 0 bases to trimming and J lost 2 bases, with 9 bases between them.

In its sample, this clonotype was seen many times. J is TRBJ2-5 and V is TRBV7-2; 7 positions match TRBD2. V was clipped by 5 bases and J by 5 bases; unmatched bases: 8. Germline CDR1 is SGHTA and CDR2 is FQGNSA. The CDR3 covers 14 residues. The chain's CDR3 is CASSTLGGWETQYF. CDR3 in DNA: TGTGCCAGCAGCACCCTGGGAGGGTGGGAGACCCAGTACTTC. Looking up the rest from reference TRBV7-2 and TRBJ2-5 gives the full variable domain: GAGVSQSPSNKVTEKGKDVELRCDPISGHTALYWYRQSLGQGLEFLIYFQGNSAPDKSGLPSDRFSAERTGGSVSTLTIQRTQQEDSAVYLCASSTLGGWETQYFGPGTRLLVL.

V gene TRBV5-6 combines with J gene TRBJ2-3, with 8 bases matching TRBD2. Unmatched junction bases numbered 4, after V lost 2 bases and J lost 2 bases. The CDR3 is 15 amino acids. Germline V gives CDR1 SGHDT, CDR2 YYEEEE. The CDR3 nucleotides are TGTGCCAGCAGCTTAGAGCGGGGGAACACAGATACGCAGTATTTT. Protein sequence: CASSLERGNTDTQYF. Variable domain in full (rest from reference TRBV5-6 and TRBJ2-3): DAGVTQSPTHLIKTRGQQVTLRCSPKSGHDTVSWYQQALGQGPQFIFQYYEEEERQRGNFPDRFSGHQFPNYSSELNVNALLLGDSALYLCASSLERGNTDTQYFGPGTRLTVL.

V gene TRBV7-9 combines with J gene TRBJ2-1; 7 bases match TRBD2. The CDR3 is made up of 16 amino acids. CDR1 and CDR2 (germline): SEHNR, FQNEAQ (reference sequence). The J segment lost 0 bases and the V segment lost 5 bases, leaving 7 bases of the junction unmatched. The DNA for the CDR3 is TGTGCCAGCAGCCCCTCGCGGGGGAGCTCCTACAATGAGCAGTTCTTC. Protein: CASSPSRGSSYNEQFF.

The genes are TRBV19 and TRBJ2-6; D unresolved. The CDR3 loop spans 15 amino acids. Per the germline V gene, CDR1 is LNHDA and CDR2 is SQIVND (reference sequence). The V gene lost 1 base and the J gene lost 1 base, with 5 bases spanning the gap. This chain's CDR3 is CASSIGISGANVLTF. DNA for the CDR3: TGTGCCAGTAGTATAGGTATATCTGGGGCCAACGTCCTGACTTTC.

V is TRBV12-3 or TRBV12-4 and J is TRBJ2-1, with 9 bases identical to TRBD1. CDR3 size: 23 residues. V lost 3 bases and J lost 4; bases outside the gene matches: 28. The CDR3 loop is CASSFRIQSGQGYHHQEYNEQFF. CDR3 nucleotide sequence: TGTGCCAGCAGTTTTAGGATCCAATCGGGACAGGGTTACCACCACCAGGAGTACAATGAGCAGTTCTTC.

This clonotype was seen many times. The gene calls are TRBV9 and TRBJ1-4; D is perhaps TRBD1 (5 bases). Germline loops: CDR1 SGDLS, CDR2 YYNGEE. The CDR3 is 15 residues long. Trimming removed 4 bases at V and 0 bases at J, with 10 bases between. CDR3 in DNA: TGTGCCAGCAGCCCCTGGACATCAACTAATGAAAAACTGTTTTTT. Protein sequence: CASSPWTSTNEKLFF.

The CDR3 DNA reads TGCAGCGTTGAAGGTAGCGGGGATTCCACAGATACGCAGTATTTT. Amino acid sequence: CSVEGSGDSTDTQYF. The chain links TRBV29-1 to TRBJ2-3; 8 nucleotides line up with TRBD2. The V and J ends lost 1 base and 2 bases, in that order; junction bases with no gene match: 5. The CDR3 is made up of 15 amino acids. Per the germline V gene, CDR1 is SQVTM and CDR2 is ANQGSEA.

The rearrangement joins TRBV27 to TRBJ2-3, with D possibly being TRBD2 (6 bases). This CDR3 has 13 residues. Trimming removed 3 bases from V and 12 bases from J, with 16 bases in between. From germline, CDR1 is MNHEY and CDR2 SMNVEV (reference sequence). The chain's CDR3 is CASSLSGAGIQYF. The CDR3, as DNA: TGTGCCAGCAGTTTGTCCGGTGCGGGGATCCAGTATTTT.

This clonotype was recorded a few times. The CDR3 sequence: CATSDYGLDGTDTQYF. Here the CDR3 DNA reads TGTGCCACCAGTGATTACGGACTGGACGGCACAGATACGCAGTATTTT. J is TRBJ2-3 and V is TRBV24-1, with a possible D match to TRBD2 (5 bases). Trimming stripped 2 bases from V and 1 base from J, with 12 bases between. Per the germline V gene, CDR1 is KGHDR and CDR2 is SFDVKD. CDR3 length: 16 amino acids.

This clonotype was detected only a few times. The rearrangement uses TRBV7-9 and TRBJ2-4, with D possibly being TRBD1 (5 bases). The CDR3 totals 15 residues. Trimming took 1 base from V and 2 from J, leaving 9 bases between them. CDR1 and CDR2 from the germline V gene are SEHNR and FQNEAQ (reference sequence). CDR3 amino acids: CASSLETGPKNIQYF. As DNA, the CDR3 is TGTGCCAGCAGCTTAGAAACAGGCCCCAAAAACATTCAGTACTTC.

This clonotype was seen ten or more times. With a much larger clone just one base away, this may be a read error. The chain combines TRBV7-2 with TRBJ2-3, with unresolved D. V lost 6 bases and J lost 2, with 3 bases in between. The CDR3 is 11 residues long. Germline CDR1 SGHTA, CDR2 FQGNSA. The CDR3 is CASRYTDTQYF. As DNA, the CDR3 is TGTGCCAGCAGATACACAGATACGCAGTATTTT.

The rearrangement uses TRBV25-1 and TRBJ2-7, with 7 bases aligning to TRBD1. The CDR3 extends over 13 amino acids. The V gene end was trimmed by 5 bases and the J gene end by 2 bases; junction bases not matched to a gene: 3. From germline, CDR1 is MGHDK and CDR2 SYGVNS. The DNA for the CDR3 is TGTGCCAGCAGTACAGGGGTCCCCTACGAGCAGTACTTC. Its protein is CASSTGVPYEQYF.

In its sample, this clonotype was seen a few times. The chain employs TRBV29-1 and TRBJ1-2, with D unclear. Trimming stripped 7 bases from V and 6 bases from J, with 15 bases between. This CDR3 is 12 amino acids long. Germline V gene data show CDR1 as SQVTM and CDR2 as ANQGSEA. The CDR3 reads CSAFPEKDGYTF. The DNA of the CDR3 is TGCAGCGCCTTCCCGGAAAAGGATGGCTACACCTTC.

This clonotype was recorded a few times. This sequence joins TRBV15 and TRBJ1-2, with 9 bases identical to TRBD1. Per germline, CDR1 LNHNV and CDR2 YYDKDF (reference sequence). The CDR3 runs to 15 residues. V dropped 8 bases and J dropped 4; count of bases not matched to a gene: 11. The CDR3 sequence is CATAYSGQGRYGYTF. The CDR3 DNA follows: TGTGCCACCGCCTATTCGGGACAGGGTCGCTATGGCTACACCTTC.

In its sample, this clonotype was seen a few times. This chain uses TRBV6-2 or TRBV6-3 with TRBJ1-2; 7 bases match TRBD1. This CDR3 has 15 residues. The trim removed 5 bases at V and 7 bases at J, leaving 13 bases unmatched. The germline V gene has CDR1 MNHEY and CDR2 SVGEGT. CDR3 DNA sequence: TGTGCCAGCAGTGATCGTGGAGGGGGCGTTCTTGGCTACACCTTC. Translation: CASSDRGGGVLGYTF.

The chain couples TRBV15 to TRBJ2-2, with D possibly TRBD1 on 5 matching bases. V was pared by 1 base and J by 7 bases, with 16 bases between. CDR3 length equals 16 residues. Germline V gene lookup returns CDR1 LNHNV and CDR2 YYDKDF (reference sequence). The CDR3 DNA reads TGTGCCACCAGCAGAGGCATGCAGGGATCGCACGGGGAGCTGTTTTTT. This translates into CATSRGMQGSHGELFF.

The chain employs TRBV6-1 and TRBJ1-6; D gene ambiguous. Looked up from germline, CDR1 is MNHNS and CDR2 is SASEGT. This CDR3 contains 17 residues. V was trimmed by 4 bases and J by 3 bases, leaving 16 bases between them. The CDR3 bases are TGTGCCAGCAGTGCTCCAAGACGGGAGAGCTATAATTCACCCCTCCACTTT. This encodes CASSAPRRESYNSPLHF.